The 30 T cell receptor beta chains listed next were all sequenced from one sample in a study of a mutant IDH1 vaccine in newly diagnosed glioma. The time point here: baseline, week 1 (first vaccination visit). Treatment specified: pre-vaccination baseline after standard-of-care therapy. Profiled with immunoSEQ multiplex PCR; TCRdb holds only in-frame clones, not every one. The sample includes tens of thousands of clones, about four fifths of them seen just once. The input for sequencing was PBMCs, taken from a glioma patient treated with radiotherapy, temozolomide or both. These TCRs come from a woman between 50 and 59 years old with glioma.

J is TRBJ2-7 and V is TRBV11-2; tentative D call: TRBD2 (5 bases). This CDR3 has 13 residues. Trimming took 5 bases from V and 3 from J, leaving 11 bases between them. Per the germline V gene, CDR1 is SGHAT and CDR2 is FQNNGV. CDR3 in amino acids: CASSSGGSYEQYF. DNA for the CDR3: TGTGCCAGCAGCAGCGGTGGCAGCTACGAGCAGTACTTC.

The V gene is TRBV5-1, the J gene TRBJ2-5, with D possibly being TRBD1 (6 bases). Deletions cut 2 bases from V and 5 bases from J, with 13 bases between. The CDR3 covers 14 residues. The V gene's germline CDR1 is SGHRS and CDR2 YFSETQ. This CDR3 is CASSFATGSETQYF. The DNA for the CDR3 is TGCGCCAGCAGCTTTGCGACAGGAAGCGAGACCCAGTACTTC.

The V call is TRBV9, the J call TRBJ1-2, with TRBD1 as a possible D gene (5 bases). CDR1 and CDR2 from the germline V gene are SGDLS and YYNGEE. V was clipped by 1 base and J by 4 bases, with 8 bases between them. The CDR3 runs to 13 residues. The CDR3: CASSVFGGYGYTF. The DNA of the CDR3 is TGTGCCAGCAGCGTATTTGGGGGCTATGGCTACACCTTC. The full variable domain, rest sourced from reference TRBV9 and TRBJ1-2, is DSGVTQTPKHLITATGQRVTLRCSPRSGDLSVYWYQQSLDQGLQFLIQYYNGEERAKGNILERFSAQQFPDLHSELNLSSLELGDSALYFCASSVFGGYGYTFGSGTRLTVV.

This chain connects TRBV1 to TRBJ2-1; the D segment call TRBD2 is taken from the table without a DNA check. TRBV1 counts as a pseudogene. The CDR3 extends over 17 amino acids. CDR3 residues: CTSSRESSGGLHNEQFF. DNA for the CDR3: TGCACCAGCAGCCGGGAGTCTAGCGGGGGGCTCCACAATGAGCAGTTCTTC.

The V call is TRBV18, the J call TRBJ2-5, with 8 bases that match TRBD1. CDR1 and CDR2 from the germline V gene are KGHSH and LQKENI. The CDR3 loop spans 14 amino acids. J was trimmed by 5 bases and V by 6 bases; bases with no gene match: 8. CDR3 sequence reads: CASSPNRGWETQYF. CDR3 sequence (DNA): TGTGCCAGCTCCCCCAACAGGGGGTGGGAGACCCAGTACTTC.

The chain employs TRBV9 and TRBJ2-1, with 9 bases fitting TRBD2. Germline CDR1 SGDLS, CDR2 YYNGEE. The CDR3 is 14 amino acids. The trim removed 3 bases at V and 5 bases at J, leaving 3 bases unmatched. The CDR3 DNA sequence: TGTGCCAGCAGCGCGACTAGCGGAGACAATGAGCAGTTCTTC. Protein product: CASSATSGDNEQFF.

The chain links TRBV28 to TRBJ2-7; D possibly uses TRBD1 or TRBD2 (7 bases each). V was clipped by 6 bases and J by 5 bases, with 20 bases between them. Germline V CDR1 and CDR2: MDHEN, SYDVKM. The CDR3 loop spans 15 amino acids. This CDR3 is CASRKSRQGGNEQYF. The DNA of the CDR3 is TGTGCCAGCAGGAAATCCCGCCAGGGGGGGAACGAGCAGTACTTC.

This clone appeared a few times. The V gene is TRBV28, the J gene TRBJ2-7, with TRBD2 matching over 7 bases. CDR1 MDHEN and CDR2 SYDVKM come from the germline V gene. The CDR3 runs to 15 residues. V lost 10 bases and J lost 0; bases outside the gene matches: 12. The CDR3 sequence: CATNKGGEDSYEQYF. CDR3 in DNA: TGTGCCACTAACAAGGGAGGGGAGGACTCCTACGAGCAGTACTTC.

The chain couples TRBV25-1 to TRBJ1-1; D uncertain. The ends were cut back, 6 bases at V and 1 base at J, with 15 bases in the middle. The CDR3 spans 15 residues. Germline V gene data show CDR1 as MGHDK and CDR2 as SYGVNS. In nucleotides, the CDR3 is TGTGCCAGCAGCCCCAGCCTTACCACGAACACTGAAGCTTTCTTT. It encodes CASSPSLTTNTEAFF.

This clone was observed a single time. This chain links TRBV27 with TRBJ2-7; 10 bases map to TRBD1. The V gene end was trimmed by 6 bases and the J gene end by 4 bases; junction bases not matched to a gene: 12. Germline CDR1 reads MNHEY; CDR2 reads SMNVEV (reference sequence). This CDR3 comprises 16 residues. The CDR3 protein is CASRPLDRGPGYEQYF. The CDR3 region has the DNA TGTGCCAGCAGACCCCTCGACAGGGGGCCGGGATACGAGCAGTACTTC.

This clone has more than one count but fewer than ten. The chain couples TRBV27 to TRBJ1-2; D is possibly TRBD1 (6 bases). V was shortened by 4 bases and J by 8 bases, with 14 bases between the two germline ends. Germline CDR1 is MNHEY and CDR2 is SMNVEV (reference sequence). The CDR3 loop spans 13 amino acids. CDR3 amino acids: CASSSPGAWGYTF. The CDR3 DNA sequence: TGTGCCAGCAGTTCACCGGGGGCTTGGGGCTACACCTTC.

This clone occurred a few times. The genes are TRBV7-2 and TRBJ2-7; weak D call: TRBD1 (6 bases). This CDR3 is built from 12 residues. The germline V and J ends were trimmed by 2 bases and 4 bases, with 6 bases remaining between them. Germline V gene sequence: CDR1 SGHTA, CDR2 FQGNSA. This CDR3 is CASSLQGYEQYF. In nucleotides, the CDR3 is TGTGCCAGCAGCTTACAGGGGTACGAGCAGTACTTC.

There are a few counts of this clone. The rearrangement uses TRBV9 and TRBJ2-2; D not certain. CDR3 size: 13 residues. Germline loops: CDR1 SGDLS, CDR2 YYNGEE. V shed 3 bases and J shed 6 bases, with 9 bases lying between them. The CDR3 loop reads CASSGGLAGELFF. In DNA, the CDR3 is TGTGCCAGCAGCGGGGGTCTCGCCGGGGAGCTGTTTTTT.

The chain combines TRBV25-1 with TRBJ2-3; 8 bases align to TRBD2. Per germline, CDR1 MGHDK and CDR2 SYGVNS. V was clipped by 0 bases and J by 7 bases; unmatched bases: 12. The CDR3 is 17 residues long. CDR3 sequence (DNA): TGTGCCAGCAGTGAATATGCGGAGCGGGGGCCTCGCTATACGCAGTATTTT. It is translated as CASSEYAERGPRYTQYF.

The chain uses TRBV5-1 and TRBJ1-2, with 7 bases identical to TRBD1. Germline trimming cut 0 bases from V and 5 bases from J; bases unmatched to any gene: 10. Germline-derived CDR1 and CDR2 are SGHRS and YFSETQ. The CDR3 has 16 residues. This CDR3 is CASSLARQGLGYGYTF. The CDR3 DNA is TGCGCCAGCAGCTTGGCCCGACAGGGATTAGGATATGGCTACACCTTC. The full variable domain, completed using reference TRBV5-1 and TRBJ1-2, is KAGVTQTPRYLIKTRGQQVTLSCSPISGHRSVSWYQQTPGQGLQFLFEYFSETQRNKGNFPGRFSGRQFSNSRSEMNVSTLELGDSALYLCASSLARQGLGYGYTFGSGTRLTVV.

The rearrangement links TRBV6-1 to TRBJ1-4; no reliable D call. The CDR3 contains 12 residues. Germline-derived CDR1 and CDR2 are MNHNS and SASEGT. Trimming took off 8 bases at V and 8 bases at J, with 12 bases between the two ends. The CDR3, as DNA: TGTGCCAGCTCCACCGGACGGGAAAAACTGTTTTTT. Its translation is CASSTGREKLFF.

The V gene is TRBV6-9, the J gene TRBJ1-2, with unresolved D. CDR1 and CDR2 (germline): MNHGY, SVAAGI. Trimming took off 2 bases at V and 4 bases at J, with 11 bases between the two ends. The CDR3 is 14 residues long. This chain's CDR3 is CASSYERFFYGYTF. The CDR3 DNA sequence: TGTGCCAGCAGTTATGAGAGGTTTTTCTATGGCTACACCTTC.

The V gene is TRBV4-2, the J gene TRBJ1-6, with 7 bases matching TRBD1. CDR3 length: 15 amino acids. Germline CDR1 reads LGHNA; CDR2 reads YNFKEQ. Trimming took 4 bases from V and 7 from J; bases not matched to a gene: 7. CDR3 bases: TGTGCCAGCAGCCTGGACAGGAGCGGAAATTCACCCCTCCACTTT. Amino acid sequence: CASSLDRSGNSPLHF.

The chain recombines TRBV5-1 with TRBJ2-5; D is perhaps TRBD2 (7 bases). Trimming pared 5 bases from V and 4 bases from J, leaving 15 bases between. Germline assignment: CDR1 SGHRS and CDR2 YFSETQ. This CDR3 region has 14 residues. The CDR3, as DNA: TGCGCCAGCAGGGACGGGGGGCCAGGAGAGACCCAGTACTTC. The encoded protein is CASRDGGPGETQYF.

This chain uses TRBV6-1 with TRBJ2-3; perhaps TRBD2 as D (6 bases). Germline-derived CDR1 and CDR2 are MNHNS and SASEGT. CDR3 length equals 15 residues. Deletions cut 5 bases from V and 1 base from J, with 13 bases between. The CDR3 DNA is TGTGCCAGCAGTCAGTGGGGGGTCGGCACAGATACGCAGTATTTT. Translated, it gives CASSQWGVGTDTQYF.

V gene TRBV6-1 combines with J gene TRBJ2-7, with a weak D call TRBD1 (5 bases). The germline V gene encodes CDR1 MNHNS and CDR2 SASEGT. Trimming took off 6 bases at V and 3 bases at J, with 12 bases between the two ends. The CDR3 is made up of 13 amino acids. CDR3 residues: CASSRTHLYEQYF. CDR3 DNA sequence: TGTGCCAGCAGCAGGACACACCTCTACGAGCAGTACTTC.

V gene TRBV7-9 combines with J gene TRBJ1-1, with D possibly being TRBD1 (5 bases). The V gene lost 3 bases and the J gene lost 4 bases, with 9 bases spanning the gap. The CDR3 contains 13 residues. Germline CDR1 reads SEHNR; CDR2 reads FQNEAQ (reference sequence). Here the CDR3 DNA reads TGTGCCAGCAGCTTGGGGGGGGGCACTGAAGCTTTCTTT. Protein sequence: CASSLGGGTEAFF. Filled out from reference TRBV7-9 and TRBJ1-1, the complete variable domain reads DTGVSQNPRHKITKRGQNVTFRCDPISEHNRLYWYRQTLGQGPEFLTYFQNEAQLEKSRLLSDRFSAERPKGSFSTLEIQRTEQGDSAMYLCASSLGGGTEAFFGQGTRLTVV.

The genes are TRBV5-6 and TRBJ1-5; 7 nucleotides line up with TRBD1. The CDR3 consists of 17 residues. Germline CDR1 reads SGHDT; CDR2 reads YYEEEE. V lost 1 base, J lost 6 bases, and 13 bases stayed unmatched. CDR3 protein: CASSLRQGLVEGQPQHF. CDR3 in DNA: TGTGCCAGCAGCTTGAGACAGGGATTAGTAGAAGGTCAGCCCCAGCATTTT.

The chain has TRBV6-1 and TRBJ1-1; D not certain. Trimming stripped 2 bases from V and 3 bases from J, with 16 bases between. Per the germline V gene, CDR1 is MNHNS and CDR2 is SASEGT. The CDR3 is 16 amino acids. The CDR3 spells CASSERPGKQDTEAFF. The CDR3 nucleotides are TGTGCCAGCAGTGAACGGCCCGGGAAGCAGGACACTGAAGCTTTCTTT.

The rearrangement uses TRBV30 and TRBJ1-6; 8 nucleotides align to TRBD1. The CDR3 is 15 amino acids. Germline V gene data show CDR1 as GTSNPN and CDR2 as SVGIG (reference sequence). The V and J ends lost 3 bases and 7 bases, in that order; junction bases with no gene match: 8. CDR3 sequence: CAWSAMDRDNSPLHF. The CDR3 DNA sequence: TGTGCCTGGAGCGCAATGGACAGGGACAATTCACCCCTCCACTTT. Using reference TRBV30 and TRBJ1-6 for the parts outside the CDR3, the full variable domain is SQTIHQWPATLVQPVGSPLSLECTVEGTSNPNLYWYRQAAGRGLQLLFYSVGIGQISSEVPQNLSASRPQDRQFILSSKKLLLSDSGFYLCAWSAMDRDNSPLHFGNGTRLTVT.

The V gene is TRBV7-3, the J gene TRBJ2-7; D is perhaps TRBD1 (5 bases). This CDR3 comprises 13 residues. Trimming removed 6 bases from V and 4 bases from J, with 13 bases in between. The germline CDR1 and CDR2 sequences are SGHTA and FQGTGA. The chain's CDR3 is CASSATPGYEQYF. The CDR3 DNA follows: TGTGCCAGCAGTGCGACGCCAGGGTACGAGCAGTACTTC. Using reference TRBV7-3 and TRBJ2-7 for the parts outside the CDR3, the full variable domain is GAGVSQTPSNKVTEKGKYVELRCDPISGHTALYWYRQSLGQGPEFLIYFQGTGAADDSGLPNDRFFAVRPEGSVSTLKIQRTERGDSAVYLCASSATPGYEQYFGPGTRLTVT.

The chain is built from TRBV28 and TRBJ1-2; D is unresolved. Germline-derived CDR1 and CDR2 are MDHEN and SYDVKM. With 4 bases removed from V and 2 bases from J, the gap between germline ends came to 11 bases. CDR3 length equals 14 residues. Written as DNA, the CDR3 is TGTGCCAGCAGTTCCCCTCCGGGGAACTATGGCTACACCTTC. Its protein product is CASSSPPGNYGYTF.

The chain links TRBV5-1 to TRBJ1-2; D unresolved. CDR3 length: 13 amino acids. Germline V lookup: CDR1 SGHRS, CDR2 YFSETQ. Trimming left V 0 bases short and J 2 bases short, with 5 bases between. The CDR3 here is CASSLAENYGYTF. The CDR3 nucleotides read TGCGCCAGCAGCTTGGCAGAGAACTATGGCTACACCTTC.

The chain joins TRBV9 to TRBJ1-5, with D unclear. The germline gives CDR1 SGDLS, CDR2 YYNGEE. CDR3 length: 14 amino acids. V lost 3 bases, J lost 10 bases, and 17 bases lay in between. CDR3 region: CASSAQSGVVPQHF. As DNA, the CDR3 is TGTGCCAGCAGCGCCCAGTCTGGGGTCGTCCCCCAGCATTTT. The complete variable domain, with remaining parts taken from reference TRBV9 and TRBJ1-5, reads DSGVTQTPKHLITATGQRVTLRCSPRSGDLSVYWYQQSLDQGLQFLIQYYNGEERAKGNILERFSAQQFPDLHSELNLSSLELGDSALYFCASSAQSGVVPQHFGDGTRLSIL.

The chain recombines TRBV5-4 with TRBJ1-5; D remains unclear. Trimming shortened V by 0 bases and J by 4 bases, and 2 bases separated the two germline ends. The CDR3 is 12 residues long. Germline V gene sequence: CDR1 SGHNT, CDR2 YYREEE (reference sequence). The CDR3 bases are TGTGCCAGCAGCTTGGAGAATCAGCCCCAGCATTTT. Translated: CASSLENQPQHF.